This entry concerns a single T cell receptor (beta chain). Its antigen remains unknown. This sample stems from a study of T cell responses to AZD1222 COVID-19 vaccine. Study-level points and caveats: Most donors were white British, females outnumbered males, and clonal diversity was possibly underestimated. The breadth and depth of Spike-specific TCRs increased once two AZD1222 doses had been given.

Germline V gene data show CDR1 as LGHDT and CDR2 as YNNKEL (reference sequence). The germline V and J ends were trimmed by 0 bases and 1 base, with 12 bases remaining between them. CDR3 size: 16 residues. Produced via immunoSEQ multiplex PCR; TCRdb's table is partial and in-frame only. The table records more than 120,000 clones, roughly 90% of them present only once. The chain links TRBV3-1 (or the pseudogene TRBV3-2) to TRBJ1-1, with D possibly TRBD1 on 5 matching bases. The receptor was isolated from an adult who received the AZD1222 COVID-19 vaccine. The starting material was peripheral blood, obtained 28 days after the second AZD1222 dose. CDR3 coding DNA: TGTGCCAGCAGCCAAGATCGAACGGGGGGGAACACTGAAGCTTTCTTT. Translated: CASSQDRTGGNTEAFF.